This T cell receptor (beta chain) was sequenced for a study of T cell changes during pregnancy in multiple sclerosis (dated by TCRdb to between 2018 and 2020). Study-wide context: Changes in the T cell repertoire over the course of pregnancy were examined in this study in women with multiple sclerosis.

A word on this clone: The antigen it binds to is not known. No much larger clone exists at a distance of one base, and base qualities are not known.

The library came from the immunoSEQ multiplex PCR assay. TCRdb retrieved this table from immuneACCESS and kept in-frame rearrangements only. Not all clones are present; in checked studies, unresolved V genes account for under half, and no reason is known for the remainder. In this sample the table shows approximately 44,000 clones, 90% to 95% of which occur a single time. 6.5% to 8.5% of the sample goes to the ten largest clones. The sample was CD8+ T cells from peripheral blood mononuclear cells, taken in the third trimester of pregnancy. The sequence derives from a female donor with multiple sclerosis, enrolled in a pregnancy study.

The DNA reads TGTGCCAGCAGTTACTTCACCGGGACAGGGGATAATGAGCAGTTCTTC. Its protein is CASSYFTGTGDNEQFF. The receptor chain draws on TRBV6-5 and TRBJ2-1; TRBD1 fits 10 bases in the junction. Via the germline V gene, CDR1 is MNHEY and CDR2 SVGAGI. The CDR3 runs 16 amino acids, cysteine and phenylalanine included. Just the 48-base CDR3 DNA is kept, in frame starting at base 1. V is cut back by 1 base and J by 7 bases, with 7 bases in the junction unmatched.